This T cell receptor beta chain comes out of a study of blood T cell repertoires in COVID-19. Study summary: Sites across the United States, Italy and Spain contributed samples from acute and convalescent COVID-19. T cells, B-cell-depleted T cells, or PBMCs supplied cDNA or gDNA.

The CDR3 has 12 residues. Germline V lookup: CDR1 MNHEY, CDR2 SVGAGI. V was clipped by 5 bases and J by 8 bases, with 12 bases between them. The authors' processing: How many nucleated cells were present was estimated from reference gene primer amplification. TCRdb keeps only in-frame clones here, not all; method: immunoSEQ multiplex PCR. V and J calls plus clone size are reproduced from that table; the DNA served to infer D and trimming. Of fewer than 110,000 clones in the sample, about 85% were seen once. In this sample, this clone turned up a few times. Sequencing was performed on peripheral blood. The chain links TRBV6-5 to TRBJ1-2; D is possibly TRBD1 (6 bases). The receptor comes from a woman between 70 and 85 years old with active or convalescent COVID-19. In nucleotides, the CDR3 is TGTGCCAGCAGTCCTTTAGGGGGAGGCTACACCTTC. Translation: CASSPLGGGYTF.